This passage covers 2 T cell receptor beta chains from one sample sequenced in a study of T-cell memory formation after mild COVID-19. TCRdb analysed the 5' RACE reads with MiXCR anew, one entry per CDR3 protein. The sample shows more than 400,000 distinct CDR3 sequences, about 20% of them seen only once. The sequenced sample consisted of PBMCs or a T cell subset sorted from them (not recorded which). Receptors originate from an adult woman who had mild COVID-19 (a few samples of this study predate the infection). Cell type and time point are not known.

This clonotype was seen only a few times. This sequence joins TRBV18 and TRBJ2-1, with D perhaps assigned TRBD1 or TRBD2 (5 bases each). Germline V gene lookup returns CDR1 KGHSH and CDR2 LQKENI. The CDR3 runs to 14 residues. The V and J ends lost 1 base and 6 bases respectively, with 10 bases between them. CDR3 sequence (DNA): TGTGCCAGCTCACCACTGTTGGGGGTCAATGAGCAGTTCTTC. This codes for CASSPLLGVNEQFF.

This clonotype appeared a few times. This chain joins TRBV5-1 and TRBJ1-2; D is uncertain. Germline assignment: CDR1 SGHRS and CDR2 YFSETQ. V dropped 3 bases and J dropped 8 bases, with 26 bases sitting between them. The CDR3 is 17 amino acids. Here the CDR3 DNA reads TGCGCCAGCAGCTCCACCTCGAACCGGGCCGGTCTTCGGGGCTACACCTTC. It is translated as CASSSTSNRAGLRGYTF. Full variable domain (remainder filled in from reference TRBV5-1 and TRBJ1-2): KAGVTQTPRYLIKTRGQQVTLSCSPISGHRSVSWYQQTPGQGLQFLFEYFSETQRNKGNFPGRFSGRQFSNSRSEMNVSTLELGDSALYLCASSSTSNRAGLRGYTFGSGTRLTVV.